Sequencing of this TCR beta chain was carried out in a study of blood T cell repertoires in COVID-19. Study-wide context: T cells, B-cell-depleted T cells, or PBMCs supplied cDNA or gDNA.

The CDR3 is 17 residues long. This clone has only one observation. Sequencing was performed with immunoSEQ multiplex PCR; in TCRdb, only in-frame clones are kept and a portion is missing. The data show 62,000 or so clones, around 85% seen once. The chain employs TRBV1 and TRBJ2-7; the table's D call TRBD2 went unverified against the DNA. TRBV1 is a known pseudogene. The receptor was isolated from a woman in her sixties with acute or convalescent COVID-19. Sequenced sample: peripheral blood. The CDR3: CTSSQDCSGSRSDEQYF. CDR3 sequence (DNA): TGCACCAGCAGCCAAGATTGCAGCGGGAGTAGATCGGACGAGCAGTACTTC.